This entry concerns a single TCR beta chain. Method: immunoSEQ multiplex PCR; TCRdb's copy keeps in-frame clones and lacks some. The sample lists over 250,000 clones, 80% to 95% occurring once. The data belong to a study of blood T cell repertoires in COVID-19. Seattle-derived patients entered the study during active infection and were followed longitudinally. Per the germline V gene, CDR1 is MNHEY and CDR2 is SVGAGI. The CDR3 contains 12 residues. V gave up 6 bases and J gave up 4 bases; unmatched junction bases: 0. The source is a woman in her thirties with COVID-19, enrolled during active disease. The rearrangement joins TRBV6-5 to TRBJ2-1; 7 bases align to TRBD2. Sequencing used peripheral blood. CDR3 in amino acids: CASRAGYNEQFF. For the CDR3, the DNA is TGTGCCAGCAGAGCGGGGTACAATGAGCAGTTCTTC.